This is a list of T cell receptor beta chains from one sample in a study of blood T cell repertoires in COVID-19. Measured with immunoSEQ multiplex PCR; TCRdb has only the in-frame clones, and not every one. This sample carries 180,000 or so clones, 80% to 90% of them seen once, and the ten largest clones take roughly 8%. The source material was peripheral blood. The receptors come from a man between 60 and 75 years old with acute or convalescent COVID-19. Both conserved end residues are part of each CDR3. A D gene is named only where the DNA matches it firmly. Clone size is given for some rows only: seen once, a few or many times, or a class if the clone is expanded.

D gene	V gene	J gene	clone size	CDR3 length	CDR3 DNA	CDR3 protein
.	TRBV6-2/TRBV6-3	TRBJ1-5	few	17	TGTGCCAGCAGTTACTCGCGTGGAGGGCTGCGCAATCAGCCCCAGCATTTT	CASSYSRGGLRNQPQHF
.	TRBV2	TRBJ1-5	.	14	TGTGCCAGCAGTGAACCCGGCTCGGGGCAGCCCCAGCATTTT	CASSEPGSGQPQHF
TRBD1	TRBV6-6	TRBJ1-3	.	14	TGTGCCAGCGTCTTATCGACAGGGCGAAACACCATATATTTT	CASVLSTGRNTIYF
TRBD1	TRBV9	TRBJ2-1	once	15	TGTGCCAGCAGCGCCGGACAGGGGAGATACAATGAGCAGTTCTTC	CASSAGQGRYNEQFF
.	TRBV6-1	TRBJ1-2	.	13	TGTGCCAGCACCCGAGAGCAGGTTGCTGGCTACACCTTC	CASTREQVAGYTF
TRBD1	TRBV19	TRBJ1-2	once	15	TGTGCCACTCGGAAGGGGACAGGGGGAATCTATGGCTACACCTTC	CATRKGTGGIYGYTF
TRBD1	TRBV3-1/TRBV3-2	TRBJ2-7	.	16	TGTGCCAGCAGCCACGTCCGGGACAGGAGCTCCTACGAGCAGTACTTC	CASSHVRDRSSYEQYF
.	TRBV10-1	TRBJ1-2	once	12	TGCGCCAGCAGTAGCCTTTCCTATGGCTACACCTTC	CASSSLSYGYTF
.	TRBV19	TRBJ2-1	.	15	TGTGCCAGTAGCCCGACAGGAGTCTCCTACAATGAGCAGTTCTTC	CASSPTGVSYNEQFF
TRBD1	TRBV19	TRBJ1-5	.	16	TGTGCCAGTAACCCCTTGGGACAGGGTTTCAATCAGCCCCAGCATTTT	CASNPLGQGFNQPQHF
.	TRBV18	TRBJ2-3	.	16	TGTGCCAGCTCACCAGGCTTACAACAGGGAGGGGATACGCAGTATTTT	CASSPGLQQGGDTQYF
TRBD2	TRBV4-1	TRBJ2-5	.	13	TGCGCCAGCAGCCAGACTAGCGGGGAGACCCAGTACTTC	CASSQTSGETQYF
TRBD1	TRBV19	TRBJ1-5	.	12	TGTGCCAGTAGGGGACAGCCGGGGCCCCAGCATTTT	CASRGQPGPQHF
TRBD2	TRBV5-4	TRBJ2-1	few	18	TGTGCCAGCAGCCAACTTGGGACTAGCGGGACTTCCTACAATGAGCAGTTCTTC	CASSQLGTSGTSYNEQFF
.	TRBV15	TRBJ2-5	.	13	TGTGCCACCAGCAGAGACCGCGAATGGACCCAGTACTTC	CATSRDREWTQYF
.	TRBV7-9	TRBJ1-2	few	12	TGTGCAGTCCCAGTCGGACAAGACATCTACACCTTC	CAVPVGQDIYTF
.	TRBV29-1	TRBJ2-7	.	12	TGCAGCCTAAGGGGGAACGCCGACGAGCAGTACTTC	CSLRGNADEQYF
.	TRBV27	TRBJ2-1	.	16	TGTGCCAGCAGTTTATCAGTTCGAGGGCGGGGCTATGAGCAGTTCTTC	CASSLSVRGRGYEQFF
TRBD2	TRBV7-2	TRBJ2-7	.	15	TGTGCCAGCGGGCTCTTACTAGCGGGAGAGGAAGAGCAGTACTTC	CASGLLLAGEEEQYF
.	TRBV5-1	TRBJ2-3	few	13	TGCGCCAGCAGCTTGGCCGGGGCAGATACGCAGTATTTT	CASSLAGADTQYF
.	TRBV28	TRBJ1-2	.	13	TGTGCCAGTTGGTCCCACGAGGAGTATGGCTACACCTTC	CASWSHEEYGYTF
TRBD1	TRBV14	TRBJ2-3	.	15	TGTGCCAGCAGCCAACAGGACAGGTTCCCAGATACGCAGTATTTT	CASSQQDRFPDTQYF
.	TRBV28	TRBJ1-1	.	14	TGTGCCAGCAGCCTCGGACTTATGAACACTGAAGCTTTCTTT	CASSLGLMNTEAFF
TRBD1	TRBV5-4	TRBJ2-5	.	14	TGTGCCAGCAGCTTGAAGGGACAGGGAGAGACCCAGTACTTC	CASSLKGQGETQYF
TRBD1	TRBV2	TRBJ2-5	.	14	TGTGCCAGCAGCGACCAAGGGACAGCCCAGACCCAGTACTTC	CASSDQGTAQTQYF
.	TRBV15	TRBJ2-2	.	14	TGTGCCACCAGCAGAGTAAGACTGGCCGGGGAGCTGTTTTTT	CATSRVRLAGELFF
.	TRBV6-6	TRBJ1-2	.	15	TGTGCCAGCAGTCCTATGAGACAGAAGATCCATGGCTACACCTTC	CASSPMRQKIHGYTF